A selection of T cell receptor beta chains follows, all from one sample in a study of beta chain features in type 1 diabetes. Profiled with immunoSEQ multiplex PCR; TCRdb holds only in-frame clones, not every one. The sample records 500,000 to 700,000 clones, about a sixth being singletons. Sequences were obtained from naive CD4+ T cells from blood. The receptors were sampled from a man aged 18-30 years in good health. CDR3s include the opening cysteine and the closing phenylalanine or tryptophan. Each record gives: J gene, clone size, V gene, D gene, CDR3 DNA, CDR3 protein. D genes are given only for firm matches. Size values are once, few and many counts, or a class for expanded clones, and some rows have none.

j_gene: TRBJ2-1; abundance: few; v_gene: TRBV2; d_gene: TRBD2; CDR3nt: TGTGCCAGCAGTGAAGCGTTGTCTAGCGGGAGGGGAATCAATGAGCAGTTCTTC; CDR3aa: CASSEALSSGRGINEQFF
j_gene: TRBJ2-1; abundance: few; v_gene: TRBV14; d_gene: TRBD1; CDR3nt: TGTGCCAGCAGCCTTTCGGGACAGGGCGTGGGGAATGAGCAGTTCTTC; CDR3aa: CASSLSGQGVGNEQFF
j_gene: TRBJ2-2; abundance: -; v_gene: TRBV30; d_gene: TRBD1; CDR3nt: TGTGCCTTATTACAGGGGACCGGGGAGCTGTTTTTT; CDR3aa: CALLQGTGELFF
j_gene: TRBJ2-3; abundance: few; v_gene: TRBV7-6; d_gene: TRBD2; CDR3nt: TGTGCCAGCAGCTCCTTCTCGACTAGCGGGAGCGATACGCAGTATTTT; CDR3aa: CASSSFSTSGSDTQYF
j_gene: TRBJ2-5; abundance: few; v_gene: TRBV13; d_gene: TRBD2; CDR3nt: TGTGCCAGCAGCCTCTCCTCGCGGGGGTGGCAAGAGACCCAGTACTTC; CDR3aa: CASSLSSRGWQETQYF
j_gene: TRBJ1-2; abundance: few; v_gene: TRBV6-5; d_gene: -; CDR3nt: TGTGCCAGCAGTTACAACCGCAGGGCCAACTATGGCTACACCTTC; CDR3aa: CASSYNRRANYGYTF
j_gene: TRBJ2-1; abundance: few; v_gene: TRBV5-1; d_gene: -; CDR3nt: TGCGCCAGCAGCTTGATGGGGCACTCCTACAATGAGCAGTTCTTC; CDR3aa: CASSLMGHSYNEQFF
j_gene: TRBJ2-3; abundance: -; v_gene: TRBV6-5; d_gene: -; CDR3nt: TGTGCCAGCAGTTACTCTGGCGGGACAGATACGCAGTATTTT; CDR3aa: CASSYSGGTDTQYF
j_gene: TRBJ1-6; abundance: -; v_gene: TRBV2; d_gene: -; CDR3nt: TGTGCCAGCAGCCGCGGGGAGGGAAGGGTACGTTCACCCCTCCACTTT; CDR3aa: CASSRGEGRVRSPLHF
j_gene: TRBJ1-2; abundance: few; v_gene: TRBV30; d_gene: -; CDR3nt: TGTGCCTGGAGTAGAGGGAATGGCTACACCTTC; CDR3aa: CAWSRGNGYTF
j_gene: TRBJ2-1; abundance: many; v_gene: TRBV21-1; d_gene: -; CDR3nt: TGTGCCAGCAGCAAGGCCGGCCTAGGGCCTACCAATGAGCAGTTCTTC; CDR3aa: CASSKAGLGPTNEQFF
j_gene: TRBJ1-1; abundance: -; v_gene: TRBV7-2; d_gene: -; CDR3nt: TGTGCCAGCAGCTTAGCCCGCGTAAACACTGAAGCTTTCTTT; CDR3aa: CASSLARVNTEAFF
j_gene: TRBJ2-3; abundance: few; v_gene: TRBV2; d_gene: -; CDR3nt: TGTGCCACCCGGGGGGCCCCCGATACGCAGTATTTT; CDR3aa: CATRGAPDTQYF
j_gene: TRBJ2-1; abundance: -; v_gene: TRBV4-3; d_gene: TRBD2; CDR3nt: TGCGCCAGCAGCCGCGGACTAGCGGGGCTCGGCGGCAATGAGCAGTTCTTC; CDR3aa: CASSRGLAGLGGNEQFF
j_gene: TRBJ1-4; abundance: -; v_gene: TRBV4-1; d_gene: -; CDR3nt: TGCGCCAGCAGCCAAATAAAAGGGGAAAAACTGTTTTTT; CDR3aa: CASSQIKGEKLFF
j_gene: TRBJ1-5; abundance: few; v_gene: TRBV5-1; d_gene: -; CDR3nt: TGCGCCAGCAGCTTGGGTCCGGGCAGGGCAGACCAGCAGCCCCAGCATTTT; CDR3aa: CASSLGPGRADQQPQHF
j_gene: TRBJ2-1; abundance: few; v_gene: TRBV7-2; d_gene: TRBD1; CDR3nt: TGTGCCAGCAGCCCGGACAGGGCCGCCTACAATGAGCAGTTCTTC; CDR3aa: CASSPDRAAYNEQFF
j_gene: TRBJ2-7; abundance: -; v_gene: TRBV11-2; d_gene: -; CDR3nt: TGTGCCAGCAGCCCCTACTCCGGGACCCACATGGGCGAGCAGTACTTC; CDR3aa: CASSPYSGTHMGEQYF
j_gene: TRBJ2-3; abundance: few; v_gene: TRBV6-5; d_gene: -; CDR3nt: TGTGCCAGCAGTTATCCCACTAGCCGCGGCCCAGATACGCAGTATTTT; CDR3aa: CASSYPTSRGPDTQYF
j_gene: TRBJ2-1; abundance: few; v_gene: TRBV5-4; d_gene: TRBD2; CDR3nt: TGTGCCAGCACCCCTGTTGATAGCGGGATAACTGAGCAGTTCTTC; CDR3aa: CASTPVDSGITEQFF
j_gene: TRBJ1-1; abundance: -; v_gene: TRBV5-1; d_gene: -; CDR3nt: TGCGCCAGCAGCTTCGGGGGTAGGACTGAAGCTTTCTTT; CDR3aa: CASSFGGRTEAFF
j_gene: TRBJ2-6; abundance: -; v_gene: TRBV5-6; d_gene: -; CDR3nt: TGTGCCAGCAGCTTGGTGGTGGCCACGGCCAACGTCCTGACTTTC; CDR3aa: CASSLVVATANVLTF